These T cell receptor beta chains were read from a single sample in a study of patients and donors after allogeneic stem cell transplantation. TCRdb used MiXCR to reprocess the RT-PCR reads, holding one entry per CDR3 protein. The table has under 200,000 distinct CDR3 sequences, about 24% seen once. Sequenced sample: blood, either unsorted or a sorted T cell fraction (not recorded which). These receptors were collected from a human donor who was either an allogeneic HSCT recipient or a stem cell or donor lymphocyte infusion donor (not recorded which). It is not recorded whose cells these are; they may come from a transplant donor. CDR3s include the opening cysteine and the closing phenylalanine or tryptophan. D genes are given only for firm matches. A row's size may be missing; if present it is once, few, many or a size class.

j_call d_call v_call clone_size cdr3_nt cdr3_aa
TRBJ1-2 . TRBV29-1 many TGCAGCGTTGATACCCGTTTAGCTAACTATGGCTACACCTTC CSVDTRLANYGYTF
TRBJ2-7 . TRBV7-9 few TGTGCCAGCAGCGCCCAAGGGAGGTTCTACGAGCAGTACTTC CASSAQGRFYEQYF
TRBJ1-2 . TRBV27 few TGTGCCAGCACTTTAAGGGGAGGGAGGGCCTATGGCTACACCTTC CASTLRGGRAYGYTF
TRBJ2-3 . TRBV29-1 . TGCAGCGTCGAGACTCCGGACAGTAGGCATAATTTT CSVETPDSRHNF
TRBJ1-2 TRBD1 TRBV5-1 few TGCGCCAGCAGCCCCCGGGACAGGGGCTATGGCTACACCTTC CASSPRDRGYGYTF
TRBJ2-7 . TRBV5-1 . TGCGCCAGCAGCAAAGGGACGGATACCTACGAGCAGTACTTC CASSKGTDTYEQYF
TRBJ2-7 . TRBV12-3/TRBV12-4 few TGTGCCAGCAGTTTACACGGCTCCTACGAGCAGTACTTC CASSLHGSYEQYF
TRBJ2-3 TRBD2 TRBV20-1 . TGCAGTACTAGCGGGGGCCTAAGCACAGATACGCAGTATTTT CSTSGGLSTDTQYF
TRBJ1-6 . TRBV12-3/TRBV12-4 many TGTGCCAGCAGTTTAGTAGCTTCACCCCTCCACTTT CASSLVASPLHF
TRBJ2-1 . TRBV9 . TGTGCCAGCAGCGCAGCTGGGGGGGCGGCTGAGCAGTTCTTC CASSAAGGAAEQFF
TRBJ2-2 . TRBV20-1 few TGCAGTGCCCCAGAACTCGCGAACACCGGGGAGCTGTTTTTT CSAPELANTGELFF
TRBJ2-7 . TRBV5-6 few TGTGCCAGCAGCTTGGGCTACCTCTACGAGCAGTACTTC CASSLGYLYEQYF
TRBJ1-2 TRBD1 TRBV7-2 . TGTGCCAGCAGCCCAGAAGGACAGGGGTCAAATGGCTACACCTTC CASSPEGQGSNGYTF
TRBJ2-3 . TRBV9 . TGTGCCAGCAGCGTAGCCGGACCCTGGAGCACAGATACGCAGTATTTT CASSVAGPWSTDTQYF
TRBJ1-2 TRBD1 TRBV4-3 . TGCGCCAGCAGCCACATGGGTCAAGGGGGCCGACATAACTATGGCTACACCTTC CASSHMGQGGRHNYGYTF
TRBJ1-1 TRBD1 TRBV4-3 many TGCGCCAGCAGCCAAGAACAGGGGTTGGGAGCTTTCTTT CASSQEQGLGAFF
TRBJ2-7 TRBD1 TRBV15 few TGTGCCACCAGCAGAGATAGACAGGGCATCCCCATTACTCGGGAGCAGTACTTC CATSRDRQGIPITREQYF
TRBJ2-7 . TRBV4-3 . TGCGCCAGCAGCCAAGGGTGGCCCGAAAGCTCCTACGAGCAGTACTTC CASSQGWPESSYEQYF
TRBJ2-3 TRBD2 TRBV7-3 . TGTGCCAGCAGCGGACTAGCGGGAGTTGGAGATACGCAGTATTTT CASSGLAGVGDTQYF
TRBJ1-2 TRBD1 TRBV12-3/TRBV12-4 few TGTGCCAGCAGTTTTGGAAAGGACAGGGGATCGGGCTATGGCTACACCTTC CASSFGKDRGSGYGYTF
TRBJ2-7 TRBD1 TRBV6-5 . TGTGCCAGCACCTATACCGGGACAGGGTCGTACGAGCAGTACTTC CASTYTGTGSYEQYF
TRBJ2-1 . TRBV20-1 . TGCAGTGCTAGGGCCGAGACCACCTACAATGAGCAGTTCTTC CSARAETTYNEQFF
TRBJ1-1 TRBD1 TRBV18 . TGTGCCAGCTCACTCAGGACAGGACTGAACACTGAAGCTTTCTTT CASSLRTGLNTEAFF
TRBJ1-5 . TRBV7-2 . TGTGCCAGCAGTAGATCCAGCGGTGGCAATCAGCCCCAGCATTTT CASSRSSGGNQPQHF